The TCR beta chain under discussion was sequenced for a study of blood T cell repertoires in COVID-19. Study details: Material from acute and convalescent COVID-19 was sourced from the United States, Italy and Spain. The analysed material was cDNA or gDNA that came from T cells, B-cell-depleted T cells, or PBMCs.

The germline V and J ends were trimmed by 3 bases and 5 bases, with 14 bases remaining between them. Germline CDR1 reads SGHRS; CDR2 reads YFSETQ. The CDR3 length is 14 residues. Original processing methods: By means of reference gene primer amplification, nucleated cell counts were estimated. Some clones are missing from TCRdb's copy, which holds only in-frame ones; the method was immunoSEQ multiplex PCR. V, J and clone size derive from that table, while D and trimming were established from the DNA sequence. The table records some 82,000 clones, about four fifths of them present only once. This receptor was identified in a man at least 80 years old with acute or convalescent COVID-19. The V gene is TRBV5-1, the J gene TRBJ1-2, with D maybe TRBD1 (5 bases). The sample consisted of peripheral blood. The DNA for the CDR3 is TGCGCCAGCAGCTCGGGGACGGGAGATTATGGCTACACCTTC. It codes for CASSSGTGDYGYTF.